This T cell receptor beta chain was sequenced during a study of blood T cell repertoires in COVID-19. About the study: Sites across the United States, Italy and Spain contributed samples from acute and convalescent COVID-19. The analysed material was cDNA or gDNA that came from T cells, B-cell-depleted T cells, or PBMCs.

V was cut by 1 base and J by 0 bases, with 13 bases left in between. The germline V gene has CDR1 SGHTA and CDR2 FQGTGA. CDR3 size: 17 residues. In the study's own analysis: Reference gene primer amplification in the assay estimated nucleated cell counts. The protocol was immunoSEQ multiplex PCR, while the TCRdb copy is restricted to in-frame clones and leaves out a portion. D and trimming were read from the DNA, whereas the V and J calls and clone size are those reported in that table. The sample shows about 160,000 clones, around 85% of them seen only once. This sequence joins TRBV7-3 and TRBJ2-1, with a possible D match to TRBD1 (5 bases). The sample taken for sequencing was peripheral blood. This TCR was recovered from a human donor with acute or convalescent COVID-19. The donor label of this sample is uncertain. CDR3 sequence (DNA): TGTGCCAGCAGCTTAAGACGACAGACAAGCTCCTACAATGAGCAGTTCTTC. Encoded protein: CASSLRRQTSSYNEQFF.